Listed below are T cell receptor beta chains from one sample, sequenced in a study of neurological immune-mediated disorders. TCRdb passed the 5' RACE reads through MiXCR, listing each CDR3 protein once. The table has about 60,000 distinct CDR3 sequences, around 9.7% seen once. Material for sequencing was PBMCs. The receptors stem from a man aged 30 to 45 in good health. Both conserved end residues are part of each CDR3. A D gene is named only where the DNA matches it firmly. Clone size appears in some rows only: once, few, many, or a class for an expanded clone.

d_gene,len,j_gene,v_gene,abundance,CDR3aa,CDR3nt
-,13,TRBJ2-3,TRBV5-1,many,CASSLVRDSAKYF,TGCGCCAGCAGCTTGGTTCGAGACAGTGCCAAGTATTTT
TRBD2,16,TRBJ2-7,TRBV20-1,many,CSAPRASGGPTYEQYF,TGCAGTGCTCCTAGGGCTAGCGGGGGGCCTACCTACGAGCAGTACTTC
-,14,TRBJ2-7,TRBV13,many,CASSFGTSPHEQYF,TGTGCCAGCAGCTTTGGGACGTCGCCCCACGAGCAGTACTTC
TRBD1,15,TRBJ2-5,TRBV5-1,many,CASSLAGTGLETQYF,TGCGCCAGCAGCTTGGCCGGGACAGGGTTAGAGACCCAGTACTTC
TRBD2,16,TRBJ2-7,TRBV7-2,many,CASSLDRTSGKYEQYF,TGTGCCAGCAGCCTCGACCGGACTAGCGGGAAGTACGAGCAGTACTTC
-,13,TRBJ2-4,TRBV10-3,many,CAIATGQGNIQYF,TGTGCCATCGCTACGGGGCAGGGAAACATTCAGTACTTC
-,13,TRBJ1-6,TRBV28,many,CASTAWRDSPLHF,TGTGCCAGCACCGCTTGGAGGGATTCACCCCTCCACTTT
-,12,TRBJ2-7,TRBV5-1,many,CASSVSGYEQYF,TGCGCCAGCAGCGTCTCAGGCTACGAGCAGTACTTC
-,18,TRBJ2-7,TRBV21-1,many,CASSKDRLGGRIPYEQYF,TGTGCCAGCAGCAAAGATCGGTTGGGGGGCCGGATCCCCTACGAGCAGTACTTC
-,13,TRBJ2-7,TRBV18,-,CASPPGSSYEQYF,TGTGCCAGCCCACCAGGCAGTTCCTACGAGCAGTACTTC
-,16,TRBJ2-3,TRBV5-1,many,CASSLGRFTSTDTQYF,TGCGCCAGCAGCTTGGGGAGATTCACTAGCACAGATACGCAGTATTTT
-,14,TRBJ2-1,TRBV28,many,CASSLSHNYNEQFF,TGTGCCAGCAGTTTATCCCATAACTACAATGAGCAGTTCTTC
-,18,TRBJ2-2,TRBV5-4,many,CASSSPPGARVNTGELFF,TGTGCCAGCAGCTCTCCCCCCGGGGCGCGAGTGAACACCGGGGAGCTGTTTTTT
TRBD2,14,TRBJ2-7,TRBV6-1,many,CASSGLAVGTEQYF,TGTGCCAGCAGTGGACTAGCGGTGGGGACCGAGCAGTACTTC
TRBD1,14,TRBJ2-7,TRBV20-1,many,CSATGTGDIYEQYF,TGCAGTGCTACTGGGACAGGGGATATTTACGAGCAGTACTTC
TRBD1,14,TRBJ1-1,TRBV19,-,CASSNRDSYTEAFF,TGTGCCAGTAGCAACCGGGACAGCTACACTGAAGCTTTCTTT
-,16,TRBJ2-5,TRBV28,once,CASSDPFGGYQETQYF,TGTGCCAGCAGTGATCCCTTTGGGGGGTATCAAGAGACCCAGTACTTC
-,12,TRBJ2-1,TRBV15,many,CATSRYGNEQFF,TGTGCCACCAGCAGATATGGCAATGAGCAGTTCTTC
-,14,TRBJ2-2,TRBV20-1,many,CSARVGVHTGELFF,TGCAGTGCTAGAGTTGGGGTGCACACCGGGGAGCTGTTTTTT
TRBD2,19,TRBJ2-3,TRBV3-1,many,CASSQDRMLTSGRTDTQYF,TGTGCCAGCAGCCAAGATCGTATGTTGACTAGCGGGAGAACAGATACGCAGTATTTT
TRBD1,14,TRBJ2-7,TRBV6-5,many,CASSHRDSSYEQYF,TGTGCCAGCAGTCACCGGGACAGCTCCTACGAGCAGTACTTC
-,14,TRBJ1-1,TRBV6-5,many,CASSQDRGGTEAFF,TGTGCCAGCAGTCAAGACCGGGGAGGAACTGAAGCTTTCTTT